One sample yielded the 32 T cell receptor beta chains listed below, sequenced in a study of T cells in Graves' hyperthyroidism and ophthalmopathy. The source material, RNA transcripts, was used to amplify TCR beta CDR3 regions. The TCR CDR3 first-round RT-PCR relied on the HTBI primer set. TCRdb re-analysed the multiplex PCR reads in MiXCR, keeping a single row per CDR3 protein. The repertoire has a few hundred thousand distinct CDR3 sequences, about 20% of them found once; the top ten carry roughly 49%. Sequenced material: blood. The origin of the receptors is a woman in her 70s with Graves' ophthalmopathy.

As concerns this clonotype: Given a much more abundant clone one base away, this may be a read error. V and J are TRBV28 and TRBJ1-1; no clear D. Per germline, CDR1 MDHEN and CDR2 SYDVKM. V was shortened by 7 bases and J by 1 base, with 10 bases between the two germline ends. The CDR3 length is 13 residues. DNA for the CDR3: TGTGCCAGCAATCGGACGGCGAACACTGAAGCTTTCTTT. Its protein is CASNRTANTEAFF.

This rearrangement joins TRBV6-2 or TRBV6-3 to TRBJ2-4, with TRBD1 matching 7 bases. Germline loops: CDR1 MNHEY, CDR2 SVGEGT. CDR3 size: 15 residues. J gave up 3 bases and V 6 bases, and 8 bases lay outside the gene matches. For the CDR3, the DNA is TGTGCCAGCAGGGACAGGTTTGGGGGCAAAAACATTCAGTACTTC. This gives the protein CASRDRFGGKNIQYF.

This clonotype was counted ten times or more. The rearrangement uses TRBV12-3 or TRBV12-4 and TRBJ1-2; D possibly corresponds to TRBD1 (5 bases). The V end was cut by 6 bases, the J end by 6 bases, with 17 bases between. CDR3 length: 14 residues. For the CDR3, the DNA is TGTGCCAGCAGGGAAACCGGGACGAGTGATGGCTACACCTTC. Protein product: CASRETGTSDGYTF.

The V and J genes are TRBV5-1 and TRBJ1-4, with TRBD1 as a possible D gene (5 bases). CDR3 length: 15 residues. Trimming took off 4 bases at V and 0 bases at J, with 10 bases between the two ends. Germline V gene lookup returns CDR1 SGHRS and CDR2 YFSETQ. The CDR3 loop reads CASSPGLTTNEKLFF. In nucleotides, the CDR3 is TGCGCCAGCAGCCCGGGACTTACAACTAATGAAAAACTGTTTTTT.

This rearrangement joins TRBV28 to TRBJ2-3, with no clear D. Germline lookup yields CDR1 MDHEN and CDR2 SYDVKM. The CDR3 has 17 residues. V gave up 2 bases and J gave up 4 bases, with 19 bases separating them. The CDR3 coding sequence is TGTGCCAGCAGTTTAAATTTTCAGAGAGGTAGGGCAGATACGCAGTATTTT. Its translation: CASSLNFQRGRADTQYF.

V and J are TRBV7-2 and TRBJ2-2, with 8 positions matching TRBD1. Trimming took 2 bases from V and 5 from J; bases not matched to a gene: 4. Germline CDR1 reads SGHTA; CDR2 reads FQGNSA. This CDR3 region has 15 residues. The CDR3 nucleotides are TGTGCCAGCAGCTTATTGAACAGGGGGACCGGGGAGCTGTTTTTT. This sequence encodes CASSLLNRGTGELFF. Full variable domain (rest looked up from reference TRBV7-2 and TRBJ2-2): GAGVSQSPSNKVTEKGKDVELRCDPISGHTALYWYRQSLGQGLEFLIYFQGNSAPDKSGLPSDRFSAERTGGSVSTLTIQRTQQEDSAVYLCASSLLNRGTGELFFGEGSRLTVL.

The chain carries TRBV18 and TRBJ2-1; 8 positions agree with TRBD2. Losses at the gene ends were 1 base for V and 9 bases for J; bases not matched to a gene: 8. CDR1 and CDR2 from the germline V gene are KGHSH and LQKENI. The CDR3 is made up of 15 amino acids. This chain's CDR3 is CASSPLTSEFTEQFF. CDR3 coding DNA: TGTGCCAGCTCACCACTGACTAGCGAGTTTACTGAGCAGTTCTTC. The variable domain in full, with the rest retrieved from reference TRBV18 and TRBJ2-1, is NAGVMQNPRHLVRRRGQEARLRCSPMKGHSHVYWYRQLPEEGLKFMVYLQKENIIDESGMPKERFSAEFPKEGPSILRIQQVVRGDSAAYFCASSPLTSEFTEQFFGPGTRLTVL.

This clonotype appeared a few times. The chain uses TRBV20-1 and TRBJ2-7; D not resolved. This CDR3 region has 15 residues. Trimming took off 1 base at V and 7 bases at J, with 20 bases between the two ends. Germline V gives CDR1 DFQATT, CDR2 SNEGSKA (reference sequence). The CDR3 spells CSARVVVPGSREQYF. The CDR3 region has the DNA TGCAGTGCTAGAGTAGTAGTACCCGGGTCTCGGGAGCAGTACTTC.

V is TRBV10-3 and J is TRBJ1-2, with a possible D match to TRBD1 (6 bases). Germline V gene data show CDR1 as ENHRY and CDR2 as SYGVKD. V lost 4 bases to trimming and J lost 5 bases, with 11 bases between them. This CDR3 region has 13 residues. The CDR3 spells CAISVNRVYGYTF. In nucleotides, the CDR3 is TGTGCCATCAGTGTGAACAGGGTGTATGGCTACACCTTC.

This clonotype was seen a few times. The chain carries TRBV30 and TRBJ2-1; TRBD2 agrees at 12 bases. Germline loops: CDR1 GTSNPN, CDR2 SVGIG (reference sequence). V trimming: 4 bases; J trimming: 9 bases; junction bases outside the gene matches: 10. The length of the CDR3 is 15 residues. The CDR3: CAWTLGTSGRFEQFF. DNA for the CDR3: TGTGCCTGGACCTTGGGAACTAGCGGGAGGTTTGAGCAGTTCTTC.

This clonotype has only a few counts. The chain couples TRBV7-3 to TRBJ1-5, with TRBD1 matching over 10 bases. Trimming removed 6 bases from V and 6 bases from J; junction bases left unmatched: 11. The CDR3 runs to 16 residues. Germline-derived CDR1 and CDR2 are SGHTA and FQGTGA. In nucleotides, the CDR3 is TGTGCCAGCAGAACAGACAGGGGGCGATCGCTTCAGCCCCAGCATTTT. Protein sequence: CASRTDRGRSLQPQHF.

This clonotype occurred once. The chain carries TRBV30 and TRBJ2-1, with TRBD2 matching over 10 bases. Germline V gene lookup returns CDR1 GTSNPN and CDR2 SVGIG (reference sequence). The length of the CDR3 is 13 residues. V dropped 4 bases and J dropped 8; count of bases not matched to a gene: 5. CDR3 sequence reads: CAWTSGSTYEQFF. CDR3 sequence (DNA): TGTGCCTGGACTAGCGGGAGTACGTATGAGCAGTTCTTC. The whole variable domain, remainder taken from reference TRBV30 and TRBJ2-1, is SQTIHQWPATLVQPVGSPLSLECTVEGTSNPNLYWYRQAAGRGLQLLFYSVGIGQISSEVPQNLSASRPQDRQFILSSKKLLLSDSGFYLCAWTSGSTYEQFFGPGTRLTVL.

This sequence joins TRBV5-1 and TRBJ1-3, with TRBD1 as a possible D gene (5 bases). The germline gives CDR1 SGHRS, CDR2 YFSETQ. The CDR3 is 16 residues long. V dropped 0 bases and J dropped 0 bases, with 10 bases sitting between them. In DNA, the CDR3 is TGCGCCAGCAGCTTGGGGGGCCATTACTCTGGAAACACCATATATTTT. Translation: CASSLGGHYSGNTIYF.

In its sample, this clonotype was seen a few times. The V gene is TRBV2, the J gene TRBJ1-2; D is possibly TRBD1 (6 bases). This CDR3 is 12 amino acids long. From germline, CDR1 is SNHLY and CDR2 FYNNEI. With 6 bases removed from V and 5 bases from J, the gap between germline ends came to 10 bases. The CDR3 DNA is TGTGCCAGCAGAGGGGGGCTTTATGGCTACACCTTC. Its protein product is CASRGGLYGYTF. The variable domain in full, completed from reference TRBV2 and TRBJ1-2, reads EPEVTQTPSHQVTQMGQEVILRCVPISNHLYFYWYRQILGQKVEFLVSFYNNEISEKSEIFDDQFSVERPDGSNFTLKIRSTKLEDSAMYFCASRGGLYGYTFGSGTRLTVV.

In its sample, this clonotype was seen many times. J is TRBJ1-1 and V is TRBV6-2 or TRBV6-3, with TRBD1 matching 8 bases. The CDR3 is 18 residues long. Germline loops: CDR1 MNHEY, CDR2 SVGEGT. Trimming cost V 2 bases and J 2 bases; bases outside gene matches: 13. The CDR3 DNA reads TGTGCCAGCAGTTACACTCAGGGGGCGCCTTTAGGAAACACTGAAGCTTTCTTT. This encodes CASSYTQGAPLGNTEAFF.

The chain couples TRBV13 to TRBJ1-2, with 7 bases identical to TRBD1. CDR3 size: 13 residues. V lost 3 bases and J lost 8; bases outside the gene matches: 6. Germline values: CDR1 PRHDT, CDR2 FYEKMQ (reference sequence). The CDR3: CASSLRQGKGYTF. CDR3 bases: TGTGCCAGCAGCTTGAGACAGGGAAAGGGCTACACCTTC.

This clonotype was counted between two and nine times. The gene calls are TRBV20-1 and TRBJ2-7, with TRBD1 identical over 10 bases. CDR3 length: 14 amino acids. Germline trimming cut 3 bases from V and 3 bases from J; bases unmatched to any gene: 5. The germline gives CDR1 DFQATT, CDR2 SNEGSKA (reference sequence). The CDR3 reads CSASRQGAIYEQYF. The DNA of the CDR3 is TGCAGTGCTAGTAGACAGGGGGCCATCTACGAGCAGTACTTC.

As regards this clonotype: Since a much larger clone is just one base distant, this may be a read error. The chain couples TRBV28 to TRBJ1-1; tentative D call: TRBD1 (5 bases). V lost 3 bases and J 4 bases, leaving 15 bases between the germline ends. CDR1 and CDR2 (germline): MDHEN, SYDVKM. The CDR3 has 15 residues. In DNA, the CDR3 is TGTGCCAGCAGTTTTTCGGGGGGTTTGAGCACTGAAGCTTTCTTT. Translating gives CASSFSGGLSTEAFF.

The chain combines TRBV2 with TRBJ2-1; D might be TRBD1 (6 bases). Germline V CDR1 and CDR2: SNHLY, FYNNEI. V lost 6 bases and J 2 bases, leaving 11 bases between the germline ends. This CDR3 region has 14 residues. The chain's CDR3 is CASSPGVAYNEQFF. As DNA, the CDR3 is TGTGCCAGCAGCCCAGGGGTAGCCTACAATGAGCAGTTCTTC.

The chain joins TRBV6-5 to TRBJ1-2; TRBD1 might be the D (5 bases). This CDR3 has 11 residues. Germline V gives CDR1 MNHEY, CDR2 SVGAGI. V lost 2 bases and J 7 bases, leaving 5 bases between the germline ends. This CDR3 reads CASSYQGGYTF. The CDR3 bases are TGTGCCAGCAGTTACCAGGGTGGCTACACCTTC.

The chain employs TRBV2 and TRBJ2-3; D is ambiguous. There are 14 residues in the CDR3. CDR1 is SNHLY, CDR2 FYNNEI, per germline. V dropped 6 bases and J dropped 4 bases, with 14 bases sitting between them. CDR3 protein: CASSHLDGADTQYF. In DNA, the CDR3 is TGTGCCAGCAGCCACTTAGATGGGGCAGATACGCAGTATTTT.

This chain connects TRBV6-1 to TRBJ2-1; maybe TRBD2 (5 bases). V dropped 8 bases and J dropped 0 bases, with 14 bases sitting between them. CDR1 MNHNS and CDR2 SASEGT come from the germline V gene. The CDR3 length is 15 residues. The CDR3 DNA is TGTGCCAGCTCCCTAGCCGCGGACTCCTACAATGAGCAGTTCTTC. Protein sequence: CASSLAADSYNEQFF.

The chain combines TRBV5-6 with TRBJ2-1; the D gene could be TRBD1 or TRBD2 (5 bases each). Trimming took 0 bases from V and 4 from J, leaving 14 bases between them. Looked up from germline, CDR1 is SGHDT and CDR2 is YYEEEE. The CDR3 loop spans 16 amino acids. CDR3 nucleotides: TGTGCCAGCAGCTTGGCCCCGGGACGAGTGTACAATGAGCAGTTCTTC. This encodes CASSLAPGRVYNEQFF.

The chain links TRBV20-1 to TRBJ2-3; no clear D. The germline V gene has CDR1 DFQATT and CDR2 SNEGSKA (reference sequence). The CDR3 is 9 residues long. The V gene lost 5 bases and the J gene lost 11 bases, with 8 bases spanning the gap. As DNA, the CDR3 is TGCAGTGCTGGTTTTAGGCAGTATTTT. This sequence encodes CSAGFRQYF.

The chain recombines TRBV28 with TRBJ2-6; 7 positions match TRBD1. The CDR3 extends over 16 amino acids. Losses at the gene ends were 5 bases for V and 2 bases for J; bases not matched to a gene: 6. The V gene's germline CDR1 is MDHEN and CDR2 SYDVKM. Here the CDR3 DNA reads TGTGCCAGCAGTCGTGGGACAGACCCTGGGGCCAACGTCCTGACTTTC. Amino acids: CASSRGTDPGANVLTF.

Ten or more counts support this clonotype. The gene calls are TRBV28 and TRBJ2-1; the D is unclear. With 6 bases removed from V and 0 bases from J, the gap between germline ends came to 9 bases. Germline assignment: CDR1 MDHEN and CDR2 SYDVKM. The CDR3 extends over 14 amino acids. The DNA of the CDR3 is TGTGCCAGCAGCCAAATGCCCTCCTACAATGAGCAGTTCTTC. Translation gives CASSQMPSYNEQFF.

V gene TRBV12-3 or TRBV12-4 combines with J gene TRBJ2-2; no firm D call. The ends were cut back, 3 bases at V and 5 bases at J, with 13 bases in the middle. This CDR3 contains 15 residues. The CDR3 reads CASSFGQVLTGELFF. The CDR3 nucleotides read TGTGCCAGCAGTTTCGGGCAGGTGTTGACCGGGGAGCTGTTTTTT.

The chain recombines TRBV6-1 with TRBJ2-4; D is perhaps TRBD2 (5 bases). V dropped 7 bases and J dropped 0 bases, with 13 bases sitting between them. This CDR3 region has 15 residues. The germline V gene encodes CDR1 MNHNS and CDR2 SASEGT. The CDR3 DNA is TGTGCCAGCACGCGGGCAGGATTAGCCAAAAACATTCAGTACTTC. Translation gives CASTRAGLAKNIQYF.

Ten or more counts support this clonotype. The chain is built from TRBV2 and TRBJ2-7; a weak D match, TRBD2 (5 bases). Trimming stripped 8 bases from V and 3 bases from J, with 14 bases between. This CDR3 has 13 residues. CDR1 is SNHLY, CDR2 FYNNEI, per germline. The CDR3 DNA follows: TGTGCCAGCCGTACTAGTCTCCGCTACGAGCAGTACTTC. This gives the protein CASRTSLRYEQYF.

At least ten counts were recorded for this clonotype. The chain carries TRBV7-8 and TRBJ2-7; D is uncertain. The germline CDR1 and CDR2 sequences are SGHVS and FQNEAQ. Trimming took 1 base from V and 0 from J, leaving 7 bases between them. The CDR3 sequence is 14 residues long. The CDR3 DNA follows: TGTGCCAGCAGCTTAGAACGGAGCTCCTACGAGCAGTACTTC. Its protein is CASSLERSSYEQYF.

This clonotype was counted between two and nine times. V is TRBV2 and J is TRBJ2-3; 9 bases match TRBD2. Per the germline V gene, CDR1 is SNHLY and CDR2 is FYNNEI. The CDR3 spans 14 residues. With 5 bases clipped from V and 6 bases from J, the junction kept 6 bases outside the gene matches. The CDR3 reads CASSPNSGGDTQYF. DNA of the CDR3: TGTGCCAGCAGTCCTAATAGCGGGGGCGATACGCAGTATTTT.

This clonotype was observed a handful of times. V usage is TRBV3-1 and J usage is TRBJ1-4; D might be TRBD1 (5 bases). This CDR3 region has 15 residues. CDR1 and CDR2 from the germline V gene are LGHDT and YNNKEL (reference sequence). V lost 4 bases to trimming and J lost 6 bases, with 15 bases between them. CDR3 protein: CASSRRDRGYEKLFF. CDR3 sequence (DNA): TGTGCCAGCAGCCGTCGGGACCGCGGGTATGAAAAACTGTTTTTT.